This T cell receptor (beta chain) was profiled in a study of shared clonotypes between healthy human individuals. The repertoire was sequenced with immunoSEQ multiplex PCR; TCRdb's copy has only in-frame clones and lacks some. Among 950,000 to 1,300,000 clones, about 76% were seen once, and the ten largest hold 1.4% to 1.5%. The donors, healthy adults who were HIV-negative, had experienced no recent acute infections or vaccinations. CDR1 is SGHNT and CDR2 is YYREEE in the germline V gene (reference sequence). CDR3 length: 16 amino acids. With 7 bases clipped from V and 7 bases from J, the junction kept 13 bases outside the gene matches.

The source is a man aged 18 to 29 in good health. This chain links TRBV5-4 with TRBJ2-1; TRBD2 matches 11 bases. The source material was memory CD4+ T cells sorted from blood. Subset reported: CD45RA-negative fraction. The CDR3 here is CASHTGTSGPLNEQFF. As DNA, the CDR3 is TGTGCCAGCCATACGGGGACTAGCGGACCTCTGAATGAGCAGTTCTTC.